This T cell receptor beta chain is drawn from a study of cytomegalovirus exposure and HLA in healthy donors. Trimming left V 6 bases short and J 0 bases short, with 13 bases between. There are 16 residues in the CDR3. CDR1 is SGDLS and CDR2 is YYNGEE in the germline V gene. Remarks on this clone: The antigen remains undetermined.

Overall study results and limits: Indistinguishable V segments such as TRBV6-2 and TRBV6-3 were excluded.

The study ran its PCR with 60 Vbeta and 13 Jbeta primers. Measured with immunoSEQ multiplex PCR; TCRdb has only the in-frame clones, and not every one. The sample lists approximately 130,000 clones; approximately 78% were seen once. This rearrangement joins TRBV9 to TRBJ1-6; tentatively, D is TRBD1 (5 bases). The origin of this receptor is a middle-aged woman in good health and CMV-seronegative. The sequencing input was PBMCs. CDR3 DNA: TGTGCCAGCATACAGGTTATAAACTCCTATAATTCACCCCTCCACTTT. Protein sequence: CASIQVINSYNSPLHF.